This T cell receptor beta chain was captured by sequencing in a study of cytomegalovirus exposure and HLA in healthy donors. The overall study: The 120 validation repertoires and the 666 first-cohort repertoires shared a platform, a later analysis reported.

The V end lost 0 bases, the J end lost 9 bases, and 9 bases lay between the germline ends. CDR3 size: 12 residues. The V gene's germline CDR1 is GTSNPN and CDR2 SVGIG (reference sequence). A note on this clone: Its antigen is not identified.

The data were produced by immunoSEQ multiplex PCR, yet TCRdb's version contains in-frame clones alone and is incomplete. The table includes hundreds of thousands of clones, 75% to 90% detected once. The study's findings and limits: The study put 150 or so TCR beta chains on its list as cytomegalovirus-associated. Many donors carried some public TCRs, although rarity characterized most TCR sequences.

The gene calls are TRBV30 and TRBJ1-5; a weak D match, TRBD1 (6 bases). Sequencing input: PBMCs. This TCR derives from a young woman in good health and CMV-seronegative. DNA for the CDR3: TGTGCCTGGAGTGTAAGGGGGGGGCCCCAGCATTTT. Protein sequence: CAWSVRGGPQHF.